The T cell receptor beta chain under discussion was sequenced for a study of graft-versus-host responses after intestinal transplantation. Findings and caveats of the study: When patients had graft-donor T cell macrochimerism, their allografts held high graft-versus-host to host-versus-graft clonal ratios. There was an association between peak levels of circulating GvH clones and early post-transplant HvG declines.

Generated by immunoSEQ multiplex PCR, the TCRdb table keeps only in-frame clones and is missing some. The table lists under 150,000 clones, 85% to 95% of them singletons. Germline CDR1 and CDR2: SGHRS and YFSETQ. The CDR3 spans 15 residues. Losses at the gene ends were 5 bases for V and 4 bases for J; bases not matched to a gene: 7. To note about this clone: The target antigen is unknown.

The chain employs TRBV5-1 and TRBJ1-4, with TRBD1 matching 8 bases. The sample was unstimulated CD8+ T cells sorted from spleen or lymph node cells, taken before intestinal transplant. The receptor was isolated from a human donor who received an intestinal transplant. The CDR3 protein is CASRRYRGGNEKLFF. The CDR3 nucleotides read TGCGCCAGCAGGAGATACAGGGGGGGTAATGAAAAACTGTTTTTT. Full variable domain (missing parts from reference TRBV5-1 and TRBJ1-4): KAGVTQTPRYLIKTRGQQVTLSCSPISGHRSVSWYQQTPGQGLQFLFEYFSETQRNKGNFPGRFSGRQFSNSRSEMNVSTLELGDSALYLCASRRYRGGNEKLFFGSGTQLSVL.